The clone carrying this T cell receptor (beta chain) showed up just a few times. The antigen is undetermined. This specimen comes from a study of cytomegalovirus exposure and HLA in healthy donors. V shed 4 bases, J shed 0 bases, and the junction held 9 bases outside the gene matches. The germline CDR1 and CDR2 sequences are SGHDT and YYEEEE. The length of the CDR3 is 16 residues. The study ran its PCR with 60 Vbeta and 13 Jbeta primers. Sequencing was performed with immunoSEQ multiplex PCR; in TCRdb, only in-frame clones are kept and a portion is missing. The table has 90,000 to 100,000 clones, roughly three quarters seen once. General observations from the study: Presence/absence analyses assumed roughly uniform sequencing depth across donors, which may not hold. Most subjects' HLA-A and HLA-B alleles were reportedly predicted from TCR beta sequences. Most TCR beta V segments were productive about 87% or about 30% of the time in an earlier analysis.

This sequence was found in a female donor in good health and CMV-seronegative. The sample comprised PBMCs. V and J are TRBV5-6 and TRBJ2-7; 8 bases line up with TRBD1. DNA for the CDR3: TGTGCCAGCAGCCTCCTAGACAGGGGACTCTCCTACGAGCAGTACTTC. Amino acid sequence: CASSLLDRGLSYEQYF.